A few counts support the clone carrying this T cell receptor beta chain. Its antigen remains unknown. V lost 7 bases and J lost 2; bases outside the gene matches: 6. The CDR3 runs 14 residues. The entry originates in a study of blood T cells in healthy people across ages. Background on the study: Template switching recovered approximately one barcoded beta molecule for every two T cells.

Findings and caveats of the study: The study regarded diversity estimates from one million T cells as underestimates. Roughly linear declines in TCR beta diversity per million T cells occurred with age.

A second PCR of 7 to 11 cycles used a sample-barcoded 5' primer and a J-beta primer mix. TCRdb reanalysed the 5' RACE reads using MiXCR and keeps one entry per CDR3 protein. The repertoire holds 1,800,000 or so distinct CDR3 sequences, with about 39% as singletons. The chain combines TRBV12-3 or TRBV12-4 with TRBJ2-5; 8 positions agree with TRBD2. Sequencing input: blood. The TCR comes from a human donor in good health. In nucleotides, the CDR3 is TGTGCCAGCAACCGGGGGGGCCGACAAGAGACCCAGTACTTC. Translation gives CASNRGGRQETQYF.